This TCR beta chain was captured by sequencing in a study of blood T cells in healthy people across ages. Study-wide results and limits: Observed TCR beta diversity showed a strong correlation with the percentage of naive T cells as measured by flow cytometry. Because sorting was not performed, PBMCs prevented conclusive naive versus antigen-experienced comparison. The fall in TCR beta diversity per million T cells was roughly linear with age.

Using a J-beta primer mix together with a sample-barcoded 5' primer, a second PCR was run for about 6 to 12 cycles. Every cDNA molecule carried a tag from a template-switch adaptor bearing 12 random nucleotides. TCRdb redid the calling of the 5' RACE reads with MiXCR, one entry per CDR3 protein. There are over a million distinct CDR3 sequences in the sample; approximately 25% occur only once, and about 0.8% lies in the top ten. The table lists this clonotype with a few counts. Its antigen is not known. V was pared by 7 bases and J by 6 bases, with 12 bases between. The length of the CDR3 is 12 residues. Germline V gene sequence: CDR1 MNHEY, CDR2 SVGEGT. These data were also filed under a second study, of T cells of mothers and their children.

This sequence was found in a girl aged 2-10 years in good health. The genes are TRBV6-2 or TRBV6-3 and TRBJ1-1; D not certain. The sequencing input was blood. CDR3 sequence (DNA): TGTGCCAGCATATCCCTAGACGCTGAAGCTTTCTTT. Amino acids: CASISLDAEAFF.